These T cell receptor beta chains were read from a single sample in a study of blood T cell repertoires in COVID-19. Here immunoSEQ multiplex PCR was the method, and the copy in TCRdb shows in-frame clones only, minus some. The sample yields around 310,000 clones, approximately 89% seen once. Sequenced: PBMCs or T cells enriched from blood (not recorded which). Receptor source: a woman younger than 45 who had recovered from COVID-19. Each CDR3 is given with its conserved first and last residue. A D gene is named only where the DNA matches it firmly. Clone size, where shown, is once, few, many, or a class for clones that have expanded.

TRBD1,TRBJ1-2,-,TRBV28,TGTGCCAGCAGTTCGGCAACAGGGGGCGGTAGCTATGGCTACACCTTC,CASSSATGGGSYGYTF
TRBD1,TRBJ2-3,-,TRBV5-1,TGCGCCAGCAGCCCAGGGACAGGGCCCAGCACAGATACGCAGTATTTT,CASSPGTGPSTDTQYF
-,TRBJ1-1,once,TRBV4-1,TGCGCCAGCAGCCAAGATGGTATTCTCGATGTAGAGGAGGGGGAAGCTTTCTTT,CASSQDGILDVEEGEAFF
-,TRBJ1-5,-,TRBV19,TGTGCCAGTTCCAGGGGTTTAAATCAGCCCCAGCATTTT,CASSRGLNQPQHF
TRBD1,TRBJ1-2,-,TRBV24-1,TGTGCCACCAGTGATTTCCAGGGGGATGGCTATGGCTACACCTTC,CATSDFQGDGYGYTF
TRBD1,TRBJ2-7,-,TRBV10-3,TGTGCCATCAGTCCGATGCCCCACCGGGACAGGGTCGACGAGCAGTACTTC,CAISPMPHRDRVDEQYF
-,TRBJ2-1,-,TRBV9,TGTGCCAGCAGCCCCCCCGGGAACGAACCGTTCTTC,CASSPPGNEPFF
TRBD2,TRBJ2-7,-,TRBV10-1,TGCGCCAGCAGTGAGGCTAGCGGGAGTCGGGACGAGCAGTACTTC,CASSEASGSRDEQYF
TRBD1,TRBJ1-1,-,TRBV6-2/TRBV6-3,TGTGCCAGCAGCCCCCGGGACAGGGGGCAGAACACTGAAGCTTTCTTT,CASSPRDRGQNTEAFF
-,TRBJ1-1,-,TRBV6-5,TGTGCCAGCAGTCGTAGTCGCGGGAACACTGAAGCTTTCTTT,CASSRSRGNTEAFF
TRBD2,TRBJ2-5,-,TRBV7-6,TGTGCCAGCAGCTGGGGGCCGGGACTAGCGACCCAAGAGACCCAGTACTTC,CASSWGPGLATQETQYF
-,TRBJ2-3,-,TRBV15,TGTGCCTGCCAACCATCGTTTCGGACAGATACGCAGTATTTT,CACQPSFRTDTQYF
-,TRBJ1-6,few,TRBV18,TGTGCCAGCTCAAGCGAGACCTCCTATAATTCACCCCTCCACTTT,CASSSETSYNSPLHF
TRBD2,TRBJ2-1,-,TRBV27,TGTGCCAGCAGTCCCCATTTAAGCGGGAGGGCCGTAAATGAGCAGTTCTTC,CASSPHLSGRAVNEQFF
TRBD2,TRBJ2-1,-,TRBV7-8,TGTGCCAGCAGCTTAGTGAGGTTTCGGGCTAGCGGGAGGCTCAACAATGAGCAGTTCTTC,CASSLVRFRASGRLNNEQFF